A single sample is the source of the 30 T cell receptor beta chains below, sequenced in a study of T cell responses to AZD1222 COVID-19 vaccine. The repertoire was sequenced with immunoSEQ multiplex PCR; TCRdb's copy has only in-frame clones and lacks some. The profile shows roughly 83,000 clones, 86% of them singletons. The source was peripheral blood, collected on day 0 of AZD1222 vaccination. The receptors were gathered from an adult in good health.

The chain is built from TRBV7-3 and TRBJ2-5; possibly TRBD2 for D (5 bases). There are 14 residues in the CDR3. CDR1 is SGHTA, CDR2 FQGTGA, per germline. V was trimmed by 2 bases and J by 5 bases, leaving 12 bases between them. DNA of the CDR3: TGTGCCAGCAGCTTACAGCCTAGCTGGGAGACCCAGTACTTC. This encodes CASSLQPSWETQYF.

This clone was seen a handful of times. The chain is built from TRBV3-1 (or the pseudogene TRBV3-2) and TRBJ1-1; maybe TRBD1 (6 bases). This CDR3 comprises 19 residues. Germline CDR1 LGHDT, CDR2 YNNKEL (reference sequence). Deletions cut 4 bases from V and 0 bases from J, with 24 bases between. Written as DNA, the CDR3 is TGTGCCAGCAGCCGAACATTCCAGGTATTTCCAGGGGTGAACACTGAAGCTTTCTTT. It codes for CASSRTFQVFPGVNTEAFF.

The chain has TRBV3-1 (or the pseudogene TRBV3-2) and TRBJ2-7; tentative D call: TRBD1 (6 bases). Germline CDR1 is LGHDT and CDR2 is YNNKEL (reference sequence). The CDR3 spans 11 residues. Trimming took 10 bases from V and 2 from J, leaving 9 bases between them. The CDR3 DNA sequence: TGTGCCAATACAGGGCCCTACGAGCAGTACTTC. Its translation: CANTGPYEQYF.

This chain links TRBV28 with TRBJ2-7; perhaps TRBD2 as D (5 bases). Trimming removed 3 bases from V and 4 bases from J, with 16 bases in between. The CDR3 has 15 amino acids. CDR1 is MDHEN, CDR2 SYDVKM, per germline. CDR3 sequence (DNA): TGTGCCAGCAGTTTGTCCCATGGCGGGTCTTACGAGCAGTACTTC. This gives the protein CASSLSHGGSYEQYF.

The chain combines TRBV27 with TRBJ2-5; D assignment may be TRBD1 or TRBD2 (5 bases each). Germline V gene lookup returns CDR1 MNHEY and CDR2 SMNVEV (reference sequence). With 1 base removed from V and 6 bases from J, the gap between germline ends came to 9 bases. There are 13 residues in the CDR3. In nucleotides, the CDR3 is TGTGCCAGCAGTTTATTGGGGGTTAAGACCCAGTACTTC. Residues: CASSLLGVKTQYF.

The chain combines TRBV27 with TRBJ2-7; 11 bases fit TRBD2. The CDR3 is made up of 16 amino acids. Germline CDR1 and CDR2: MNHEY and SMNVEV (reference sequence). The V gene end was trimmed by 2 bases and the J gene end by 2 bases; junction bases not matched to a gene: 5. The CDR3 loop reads CASSLGTSGTPYEQYF. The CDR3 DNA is TGTGCCAGCAGTTTAGGGACTAGCGGAACCCCCTACGAGCAGTACTTC.

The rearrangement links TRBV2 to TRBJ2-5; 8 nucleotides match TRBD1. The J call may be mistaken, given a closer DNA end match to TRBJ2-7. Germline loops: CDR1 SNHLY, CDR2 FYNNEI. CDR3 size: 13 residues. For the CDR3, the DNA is TGTGCCAGCAGTGCCAGGGGGCTCTACGAGCAGTACTTC. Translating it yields CASSARGLYEQYF.

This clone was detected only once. The CDR3 DNA is TGTGCCCCCAAGGGGGGTAGCTATGGCTACACCTTC. Translating gives CAPKGGSYGYTF. The chain carries TRBV24-1 and TRBJ1-2, with a weak D call TRBD1 (6 bases). The CDR3 is made up of 12 amino acids. Trimming cost V 12 bases and J 4 bases, with 14 bases left between them. Germline-derived CDR1 and CDR2 are KGHDR and SFDVKD.

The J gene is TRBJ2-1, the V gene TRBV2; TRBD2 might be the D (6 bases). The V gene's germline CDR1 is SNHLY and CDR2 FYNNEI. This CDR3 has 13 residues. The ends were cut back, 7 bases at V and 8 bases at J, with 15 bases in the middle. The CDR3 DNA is TGTGCCAGCATGGGTGGAGGGGTGGATGAGCAGTTCTTC. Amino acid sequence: CASMGGGVDEQFF.

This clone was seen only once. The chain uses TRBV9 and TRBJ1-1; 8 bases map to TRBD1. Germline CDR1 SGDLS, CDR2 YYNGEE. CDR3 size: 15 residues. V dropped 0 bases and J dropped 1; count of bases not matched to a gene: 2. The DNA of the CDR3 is TGTGCCAGCAGCGTAGGGACAGGGACGAACACTGAAGCTTTCTTT. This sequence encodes CASSVGTGTNTEAFF.

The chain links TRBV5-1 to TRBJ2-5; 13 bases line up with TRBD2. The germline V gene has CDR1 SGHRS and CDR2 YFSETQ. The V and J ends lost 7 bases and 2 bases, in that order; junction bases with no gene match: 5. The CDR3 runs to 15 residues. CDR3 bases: TGCGCCAGCGGCCGACTAGCGGGGGGACAAGAGACCCAGTACTTC. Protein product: CASGRLAGGQETQYF.

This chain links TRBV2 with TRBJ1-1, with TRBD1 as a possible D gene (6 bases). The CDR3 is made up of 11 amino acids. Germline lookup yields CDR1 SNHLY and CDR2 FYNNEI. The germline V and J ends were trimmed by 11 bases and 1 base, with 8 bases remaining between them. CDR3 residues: CAVGQNTEAFF. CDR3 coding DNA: TGTGCCGTGGGACAGAACACTGAAGCTTTCTTT.

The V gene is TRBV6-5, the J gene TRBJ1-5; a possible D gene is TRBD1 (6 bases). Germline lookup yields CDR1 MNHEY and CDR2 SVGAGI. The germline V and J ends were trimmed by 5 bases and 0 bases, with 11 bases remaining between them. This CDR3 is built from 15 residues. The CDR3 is CASSIQGNSNQPQHF. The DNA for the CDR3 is TGTGCCAGCAGTATACAGGGTAATAGCAATCAGCCCCAGCATTTT.

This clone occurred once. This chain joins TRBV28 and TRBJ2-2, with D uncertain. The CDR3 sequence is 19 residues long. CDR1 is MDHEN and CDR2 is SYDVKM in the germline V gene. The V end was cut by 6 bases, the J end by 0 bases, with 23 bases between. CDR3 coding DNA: TGTGCCAGCAGGGGGTCGAGGTTACTCTTGGTTACGAACACCGGGGAGCTGTTTTTT. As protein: CASRGSRLLLVTNTGELFF.

Written as DNA, the CDR3 is TGTGCCAGCAGTACAAAGGGGCGCCCGGGCGAGCAGTACTTC. This sequence encodes CASSTKGRPGEQYF. The chain employs TRBV7-9 and TRBJ2-7; a weak D match, TRBD1 (5 bases). CDR3 size: 14 residues. Germline V gene lookup returns CDR1 SEHNR and CDR2 FQNEAQ (reference sequence). The V end lost 6 bases, the J end lost 6 bases, and 18 bases lay between the germline ends.

The CDR3 loop is CASSYGNTGELFF. The CDR3 DNA reads as TGTGCCAGCAGTTACGGGAACACCGGGGAGCTGTTTTTT. The chain joins TRBV27 to TRBJ2-2, with no clear D. The CDR3 spans 13 residues. From germline, CDR1 is MNHEY and CDR2 SMNVEV (reference sequence). Trimming left V 4 bases short and J 1 base short, with 4 bases between.

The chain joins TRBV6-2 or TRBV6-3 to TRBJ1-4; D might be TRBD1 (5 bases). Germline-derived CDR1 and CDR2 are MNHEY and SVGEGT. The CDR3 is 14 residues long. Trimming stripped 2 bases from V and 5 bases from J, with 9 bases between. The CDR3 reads CASSYGHVNEKLFF. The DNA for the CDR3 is TGTGCCAGCAGTTACGGACACGTCAATGAAAAACTGTTTTTT.

The CDR3 protein is CASSPGTSGGRYNEQFF. In DNA form, the CDR3 reads TGTGCCAGCAGCCCTGGGACTAGCGGGGGCCGATACAATGAGCAGTTCTTC. The chain employs TRBV5-4 and TRBJ2-1; 14 nucleotides line up with TRBD2. Per germline, CDR1 SGHNT and CDR2 YYREEE (reference sequence). V gave up 4 bases and J gave up 4 bases; unmatched junction bases: 7. The CDR3 loop spans 17 amino acids.

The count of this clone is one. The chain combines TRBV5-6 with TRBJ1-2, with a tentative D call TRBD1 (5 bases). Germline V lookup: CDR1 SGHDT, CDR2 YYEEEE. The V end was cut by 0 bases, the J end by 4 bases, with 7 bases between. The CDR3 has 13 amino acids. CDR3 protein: CASSLVGPYGYTF. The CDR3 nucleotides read TGTGCCAGCAGCTTGGTGGGGCCCTATGGCTACACCTTC.

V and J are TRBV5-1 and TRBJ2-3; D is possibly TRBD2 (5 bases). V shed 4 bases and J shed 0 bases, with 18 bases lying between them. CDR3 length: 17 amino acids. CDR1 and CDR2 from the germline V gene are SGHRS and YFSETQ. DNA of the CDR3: TGCGCCAGCAGCCCCTTGGCTAGCAGTACTAGCACAGATACGCAGTATTTT. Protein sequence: CASSPLASSTSTDTQYF.

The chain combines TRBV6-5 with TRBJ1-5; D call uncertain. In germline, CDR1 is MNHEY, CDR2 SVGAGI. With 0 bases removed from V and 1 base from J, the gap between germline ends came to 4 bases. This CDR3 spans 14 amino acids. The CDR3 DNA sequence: TGTGCCAGCAGTTACTCAGGGAGCAATCAGCCCCAGCATTTT. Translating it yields CASSYSGSNQPQHF.

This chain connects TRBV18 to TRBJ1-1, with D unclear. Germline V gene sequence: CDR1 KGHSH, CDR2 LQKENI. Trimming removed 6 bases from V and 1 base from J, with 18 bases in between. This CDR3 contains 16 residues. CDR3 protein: CASSQADFDSNTEAFF. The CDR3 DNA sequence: TGTGCCAGCTCCCAGGCAGACTTCGATTCGAACACTGAAGCTTTCTTT. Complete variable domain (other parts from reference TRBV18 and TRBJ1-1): NAGVMQNPRHLVRRRGQEARLRCSPMKGHSHVYWYRQLPEEGLKFMVYLQKENIIDESGMPKERFSAEFPKEGPSILRIQQVVRGDSAAYFCASSQADFDSNTEAFFGQGTRLTVV.

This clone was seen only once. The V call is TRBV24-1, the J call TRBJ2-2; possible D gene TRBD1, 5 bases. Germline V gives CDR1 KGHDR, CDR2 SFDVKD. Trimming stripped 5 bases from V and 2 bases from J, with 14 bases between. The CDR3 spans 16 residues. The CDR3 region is CATSGQGRINTGELFF. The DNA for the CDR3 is TGTGCCACCAGTGGTCAGGGCCGCATAAACACCGGGGAGCTGTTTTTT.

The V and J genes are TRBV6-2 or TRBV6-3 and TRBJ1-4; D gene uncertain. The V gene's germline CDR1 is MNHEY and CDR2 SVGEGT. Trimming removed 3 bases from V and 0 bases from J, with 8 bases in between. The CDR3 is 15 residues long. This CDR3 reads CASSYAAATNEKLFF. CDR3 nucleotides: TGTGCCAGCAGTTATGCAGCGGCAACTAATGAAAAACTGTTTTTT.

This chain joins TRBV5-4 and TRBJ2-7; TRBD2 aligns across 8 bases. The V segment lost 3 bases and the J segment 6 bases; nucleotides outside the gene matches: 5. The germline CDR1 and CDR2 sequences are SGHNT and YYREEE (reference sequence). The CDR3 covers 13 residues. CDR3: CASSSGLAGEQYF. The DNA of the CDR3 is TGTGCCAGCAGCTCCGGACTAGCTGGCGAGCAGTACTTC. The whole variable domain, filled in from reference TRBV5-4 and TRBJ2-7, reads ETGVTQSPTHLIKTRGQQVTLRCSSQSGHNTVSWYQQALGQGPQFIFQYYREEENGRGNFPPRFSGLQFPNYSSELNVNALELDDSALYLCASSSGLAGEQYFGPGTRLTVT.

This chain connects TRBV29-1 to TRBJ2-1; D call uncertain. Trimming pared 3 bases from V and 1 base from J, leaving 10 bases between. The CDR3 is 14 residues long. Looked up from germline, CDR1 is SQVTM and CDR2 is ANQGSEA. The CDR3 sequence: CSVEGGRSYNEQFF. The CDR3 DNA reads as TGCAGCGTTGAGGGCGGTCGATCCTACAATGAGCAGTTCTTC.

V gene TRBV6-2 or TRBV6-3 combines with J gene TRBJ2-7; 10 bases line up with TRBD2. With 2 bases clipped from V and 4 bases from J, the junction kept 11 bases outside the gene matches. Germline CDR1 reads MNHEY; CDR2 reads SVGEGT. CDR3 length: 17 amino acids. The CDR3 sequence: CASSYLASGSYGYEQYF. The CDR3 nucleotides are TGTGCCAGCAGTTACCTAGCTAGCGGGAGTTATGGTTACGAGCAGTACTTC.

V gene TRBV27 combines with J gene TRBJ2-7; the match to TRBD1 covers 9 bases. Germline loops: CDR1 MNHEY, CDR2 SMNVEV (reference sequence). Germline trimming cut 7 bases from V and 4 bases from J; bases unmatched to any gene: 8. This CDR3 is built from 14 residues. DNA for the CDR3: TGTGCCAGCAATAACGGGACAGGGTTTTACGAGCAGTACTTC. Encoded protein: CASNNGTGFYEQYF.

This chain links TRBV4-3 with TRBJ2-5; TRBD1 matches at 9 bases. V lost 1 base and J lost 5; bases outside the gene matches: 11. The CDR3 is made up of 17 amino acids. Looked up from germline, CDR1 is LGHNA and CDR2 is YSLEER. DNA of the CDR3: TGCGCCAGCAGCCAAGTCATACCGGGACAGGGAGAGGAGACCCAGTACTTC. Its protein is CASSQVIPGQGEETQYF.

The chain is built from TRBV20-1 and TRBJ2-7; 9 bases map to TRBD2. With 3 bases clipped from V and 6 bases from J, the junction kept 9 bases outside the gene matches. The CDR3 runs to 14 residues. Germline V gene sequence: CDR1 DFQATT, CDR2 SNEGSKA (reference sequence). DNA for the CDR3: TGCAGTGCTAGTGTAGGTCTAGCGGGAACCGAGCAGTACTTC. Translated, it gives CSASVGLAGTEQYF.